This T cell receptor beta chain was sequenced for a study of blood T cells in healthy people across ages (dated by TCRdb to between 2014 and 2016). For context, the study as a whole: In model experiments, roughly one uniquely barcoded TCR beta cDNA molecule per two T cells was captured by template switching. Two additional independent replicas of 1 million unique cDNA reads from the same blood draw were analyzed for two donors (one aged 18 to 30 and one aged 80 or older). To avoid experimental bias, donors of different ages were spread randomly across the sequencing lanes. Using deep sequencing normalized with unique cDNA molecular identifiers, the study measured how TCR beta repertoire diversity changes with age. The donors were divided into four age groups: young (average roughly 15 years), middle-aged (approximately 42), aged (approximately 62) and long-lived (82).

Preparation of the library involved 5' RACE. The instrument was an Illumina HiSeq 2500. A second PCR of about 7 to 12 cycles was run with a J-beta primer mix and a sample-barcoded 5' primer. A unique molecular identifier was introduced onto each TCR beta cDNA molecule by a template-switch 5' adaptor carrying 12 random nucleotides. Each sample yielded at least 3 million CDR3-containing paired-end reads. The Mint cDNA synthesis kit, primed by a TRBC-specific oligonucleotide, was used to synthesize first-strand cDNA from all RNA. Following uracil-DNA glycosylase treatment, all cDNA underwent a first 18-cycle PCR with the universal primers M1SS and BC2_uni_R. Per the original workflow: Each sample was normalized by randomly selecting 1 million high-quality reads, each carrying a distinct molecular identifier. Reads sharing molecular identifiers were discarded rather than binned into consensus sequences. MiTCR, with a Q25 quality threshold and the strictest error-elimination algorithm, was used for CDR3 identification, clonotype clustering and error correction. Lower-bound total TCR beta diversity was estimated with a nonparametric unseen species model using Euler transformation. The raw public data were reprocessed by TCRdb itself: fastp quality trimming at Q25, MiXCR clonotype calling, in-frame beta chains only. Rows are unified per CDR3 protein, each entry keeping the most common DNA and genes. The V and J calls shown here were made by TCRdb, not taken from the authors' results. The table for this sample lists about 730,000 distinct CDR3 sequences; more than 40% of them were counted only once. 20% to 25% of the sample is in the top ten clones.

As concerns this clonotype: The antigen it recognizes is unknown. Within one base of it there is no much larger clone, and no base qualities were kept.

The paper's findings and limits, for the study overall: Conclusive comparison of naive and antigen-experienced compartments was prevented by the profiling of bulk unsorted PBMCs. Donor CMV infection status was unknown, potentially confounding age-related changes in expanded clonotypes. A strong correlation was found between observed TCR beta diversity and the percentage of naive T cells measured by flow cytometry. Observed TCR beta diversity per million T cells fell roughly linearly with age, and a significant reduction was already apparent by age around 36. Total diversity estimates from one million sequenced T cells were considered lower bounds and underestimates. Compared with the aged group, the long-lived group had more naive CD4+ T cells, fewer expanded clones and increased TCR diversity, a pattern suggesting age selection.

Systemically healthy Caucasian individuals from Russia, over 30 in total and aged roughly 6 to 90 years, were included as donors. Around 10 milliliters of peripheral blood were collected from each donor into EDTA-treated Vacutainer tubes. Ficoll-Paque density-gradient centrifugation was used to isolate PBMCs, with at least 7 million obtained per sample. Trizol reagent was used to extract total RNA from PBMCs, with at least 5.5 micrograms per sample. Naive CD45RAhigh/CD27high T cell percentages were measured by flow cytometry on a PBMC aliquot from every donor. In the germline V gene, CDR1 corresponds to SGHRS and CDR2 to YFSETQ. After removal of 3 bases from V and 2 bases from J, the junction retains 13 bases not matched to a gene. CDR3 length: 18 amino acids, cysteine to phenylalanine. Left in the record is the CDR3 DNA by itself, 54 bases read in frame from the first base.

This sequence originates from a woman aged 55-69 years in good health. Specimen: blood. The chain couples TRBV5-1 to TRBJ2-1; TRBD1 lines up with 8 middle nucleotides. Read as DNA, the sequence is TGCGCCAGCAGCTGGGACCTCGGACAGGGAGGTACCTACAATGAGCAGTTCTTC. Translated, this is CASSWDLGQGGTYNEQFF.